The 30 T cell receptor beta chains below were found in one sample sequenced in a study of CD8 T cells in ankylosing spondylitis. TCRdb used MiXCR to reprocess the 5' RACE reads, holding one entry per CDR3 protein. Among approximately 35,000 distinct CDR3 sequences listed, 13% were seen once. Material for sequencing was synovial fluid, either unsorted or a sorted T cell fraction (not recorded which). All receptors come from a male donor with ankylosing spondylitis.

This clonotype was picked up a small number of times. This chain joins TRBV29-1 and TRBJ1-2; D gene unclear. The CDR3 totals 11 residues. Between the trimmed V and J ends, which lost 5 bases and 4 bases, there was a span of 8 bases. The germline V gene has CDR1 SQVTM and CDR2 ANQGSEA. The CDR3, as DNA: TGCAGCGTTCCGGGAGGCTATGGCTACACCTTC. This translates into CSVPGGYGYTF.

The chain couples TRBV4-2 to TRBJ1-1, with D unresolved. CDR1 and CDR2 (germline): LGHNA, YNFKEQ. Trimming removed 1 base from V and 3 bases from J, with 12 bases in between. The CDR3 totals 15 residues. CDR3 sequence reads: CASSQVGPSDTEAFF. The CDR3 nucleotides read TGTGCCAGCAGCCAAGTTGGGCCTAGCGACACTGAAGCTTTCTTT.

This clonotype occurred a few times. The rearrangement uses TRBV27 and TRBJ1-1; D is undetermined. Trimming removed 3 bases at V and 0 bases at J, with 8 bases between. This CDR3 contains 14 residues. Germline V gene data show CDR1 as MNHEY and CDR2 as SMNVEV (reference sequence). The CDR3 loop reads CASSLYPLNTEAFF. Here the CDR3 DNA reads TGTGCCAGCAGTTTGTACCCCCTGAACACTGAAGCTTTCTTT.

J is TRBJ2-7 and V is TRBV28; 11 bases are a match to TRBD2. CDR3 length equals 14 residues. Trimming at V came to 6 bases and at J to 1 base, leaving 2 bases not matched to a gene. Germline V CDR1 and CDR2: MDHEN, SYDVKM. Here the CDR3 DNA reads TGTGCCAGCAGCTCTAGCGGGAGGTCCTACGAGCAGTACTTC. Amino acid sequence: CASSSSGRSYEQYF.

The V and J genes are TRBV4-3 and TRBJ1-1; D is possibly TRBD1 (5 bases). The V end lost 7 bases, the J end lost 7 bases, and 19 bases lay between the germline ends. The CDR3 loop spans 14 amino acids. Germline V CDR1 and CDR2: LGHNA, YSLEER. The CDR3 reads CASKRGSRINEAFF. CDR3 in DNA: TGCGCCAGCAAGCGGGGGTCCCGCATCAATGAAGCTTTCTTT.

This clonotype has more than one count but fewer than ten. This sequence joins TRBV12-3 or TRBV12-4 and TRBJ1-2, with D uncertain. V shed 2 bases and J shed 5 bases, with 6 bases lying between them. The CDR3 is made up of 12 amino acids. CDR3 residues: CASSLIGYGYTF. The CDR3 coding sequence is TGTGCCAGCAGTTTAATCGGGTATGGCTACACCTTC.

This clonotype was counted at least ten times. This rearrangement joins TRBV5-1 to TRBJ2-7; 9 bases are a match to TRBD2. The CDR3 loop spans 14 amino acids. The junction had 12 bases not matched to a gene; V was cut back by 7 bases and J by 7 bases. Germline lookup yields CDR1 SGHRS and CDR2 YFSETQ. CDR3 bases: TGCGCCAGCGCTAAGTTAGCGGGAGTGGTGGAGCAGTACTTC. It translates to CASAKLAGVVEQYF.

In this sample, this clonotype turned up a few times. J is TRBJ2-3 and V is TRBV4-1; D is perhaps TRBD2 (6 bases). Trimming pared 6 bases from V and 3 bases from J, leaving 13 bases between. The CDR3 has 14 residues. Germline V CDR1 and CDR2: MGHRA, YSYEKL. The CDR3: CASRTSSRTDTQYF. The CDR3 DNA follows: TGCGCCAGCAGGACTAGTTCCCGAACAGATACGCAGTATTTT.

At least ten counts were recorded for this clonotype. The chain is built from TRBV2 and TRBJ1-2; D is ambiguous. CDR1 and CDR2 from the germline V gene are SNHLY and FYNNEI. V shed 7 bases and J shed 3 bases, with 21 bases lying between them. This CDR3 has 16 residues. CDR3 sequence: CASTSRPVYSYYGYTF. In nucleotides, the CDR3 is TGTGCCAGCACCTCAAGACCCGTCTACTCCTACTATGGCTACACCTTC.

This clonotype was picked up many times. The V gene is TRBV18, the J gene TRBJ1-5, with TRBD1 matching 8 bases. This CDR3 region has 13 residues. Losses at the gene ends were 5 bases for V and 5 bases for J; bases not matched to a gene: 2. The V gene's germline CDR1 is KGHSH and CDR2 LQKENI. The CDR3 sequence: CASSTGGYQPQHF. The DNA of the CDR3 is TGTGCCAGCTCAACAGGGGGGTATCAGCCCCAGCATTTT.

This clonotype was seen at least ten times. The chain recombines TRBV12-3 or TRBV12-4 with TRBJ1-5, with a tentative D call TRBD1 (5 bases). CDR3 length: 16 residues. Trimming left V 5 bases short and J 9 bases short, with 23 bases between. Written as DNA, the CDR3 is TGTGCCAGCAGTCCACCCGGGACCGCGTTCGACTGGCCCCAGCATTTT. Residues: CASSPPGTAFDWPQHF.

This clonotype was detected only once. The V and J genes are TRBV6-2 or TRBV6-3 and TRBJ1-1; tentatively, D is TRBD1 (6 bases). Germline CDR1 MNHEY, CDR2 SVGEGT. This CDR3 contains 14 residues. V was shortened by 6 bases and J by 5 bases, with 16 bases between the two germline ends. CDR3 region: CASSLTGRGTEAFF. In DNA form, the CDR3 reads TGTGCCAGCAGCCTTACAGGGAGAGGGACTGAAGCTTTCTTT.

The genes are TRBV7-9 and TRBJ2-7; D call uncertain. Germline values: CDR1 SEHNR, CDR2 FQNEAQ (reference sequence). The V gene lost 0 bases and the J gene lost 3 bases, with 3 bases spanning the gap. The CDR3 is made up of 12 amino acids. The CDR3 here is CASSLAVYEQYF. The CDR3 region has the DNA TGTGCCAGCAGCTTAGCTGTCTACGAGCAGTACTTC. The variable domain in full, with the rest retrieved from reference TRBV7-9 and TRBJ2-7, is DTGVSQNPRHKITKRGQNVTFRCDPISEHNRLYWYRQTLGQGPEFLTYFQNEAQLEKSRLLSDRFSAERPKGSFSTLEIQRTEQGDSAMYLCASSLAVYEQYFGPGTRLTVT.

This sequence joins TRBV11-2 and TRBJ1-1; D unresolved. V gave up 2 bases and J gave up 3 bases, with 10 bases separating them. CDR3 length: 14 residues. CDR1 is SGHAT and CDR2 is FQNNGV in the germline V gene. DNA for the CDR3: TGTGCCAGCAGCTTAACTGCCAGAGACACTGAAGCTTTCTTT. Amino acid sequence: CASSLTARDTEAFF.

CDR3 protein: CASSLGQANTDTQYF. The CDR3, as DNA: TGTGCCAGCAGCTTAGGACAGGCCAACACAGATACGCAGTATTTT. The chain couples TRBV7-9 to TRBJ2-3; possibly TRBD1 for D (6 bases). Germline assignment: CDR1 SEHNR and CDR2 FQNEAQ (reference sequence). CDR3 length: 15 amino acids. Trimming shortened V by 1 base and J by 2 bases, and 10 bases separated the two germline ends.

The V gene is TRBV7-8, the J gene TRBJ2-1; 12 bases are a match to TRBD2. Looked up from germline, CDR1 is SGHVS and CDR2 is FQNEAQ. The junction had 4 bases not matched to a gene; V was cut back by 4 bases and J by 3 bases. This CDR3 has 16 residues. CDR3 sequence: CASSSRLAGDYNEQFF. Written as DNA, the CDR3 is TGTGCCAGCAGCTCCAGACTAGCGGGAGACTACAATGAGCAGTTCTTC.

This clonotype showed up many times. The chain is built from TRBV10-3 and TRBJ2-1, with D tentatively TRBD2 (5 bases). Germline loops: CDR1 ENHRY, CDR2 SYGVKD. Trimming removed 2 bases at V and 2 bases at J, with 10 bases between. The CDR3 has 15 amino acids. The CDR3 nucleotides are TGTGCCATCAGTGAGGGGGAACTAGCCTACAATGAGCAGTTCTTC. It translates to CAISEGELAYNEQFF.

This clonotype was recorded many times. The J gene is TRBJ2-7, the V gene TRBV28; 10 bases are shared with TRBD1. J was trimmed by 3 bases and V by 5 bases; bases with no gene match: 4. This CDR3 contains 14 residues. CDR1 and CDR2 (germline): MDHEN, SYDVKM. CDR3 amino acids: CASSPGTGDYEQYF. CDR3 coding DNA: TGTGCCAGCAGTCCTGGGACAGGGGACTACGAGCAGTACTTC.

In this sample, this clonotype turned up many times. V usage is TRBV12-3 or TRBV12-4 and J usage is TRBJ1-1; D is unresolved. V shed 2 bases and J shed 2 bases, with 6 bases lying between them. This CDR3 has 13 amino acids. This CDR3 reads CASSLNTNTEAFF. The CDR3 bases are TGTGCCAGCAGTTTAAACACCAACACTGAAGCTTTCTTT.

This chain uses TRBV18 with TRBJ2-1, with D uncertain. Germline assignment: CDR1 KGHSH and CDR2 LQKENI. The length of the CDR3 is 13 residues. V lost 1 base, J lost 12 bases, and 13 bases lay in between. The chain's CDR3 is CASSPRQVEPQFF. Written as DNA, the CDR3 is TGTGCCAGCTCACCACGGCAAGTCGAACCGCAGTTCTTC.

This clonotype was observed at least ten times. The chain is built from TRBV12-3 or TRBV12-4 and TRBJ1-1, with D maybe TRBD1 (6 bases). CDR3 length equals 15 residues. With 5 bases removed from V and 0 bases from J, the gap between germline ends came to 13 bases. CDR3 coding DNA: TGTGCCAGCAGTCAATACGGGGGCCTGAACACTGAAGCTTTCTTT. Residues: CASSQYGGLNTEAFF.

This clonotype was observed a few times. The rearrangement joins TRBV28 to TRBJ1-6, with D maybe TRBD1 (6 bases). The ends were cut back, 5 bases at V and 9 bases at J, with 17 bases in the middle. Germline V lookup: CDR1 MDHEN, CDR2 SYDVKM. This CDR3 is built from 15 residues. The CDR3 sequence is CASSPPLTGSSPLHF. For the CDR3, the DNA is TGTGCCAGCAGTCCCCCCCTGACAGGTAGTTCACCCCTCCACTTT.

This clonotype showed up just a few times. The chain combines TRBV29-1 with TRBJ1-1; TRBD1 might be the D (6 bases). The CDR3 has 15 amino acids. Germline V gene lookup returns CDR1 SQVTM and CDR2 ANQGSEA. V lost 2 bases to trimming and J lost 0 bases, with 13 bases between them. The CDR3, as DNA: TGCAGCGTTGAACCGGGGGCGGAGGTGAACACTGAAGCTTTCTTT. Protein sequence: CSVEPGAEVNTEAFF.

The chain couples TRBV20-1 to TRBJ2-1, with D hard to call. From germline, CDR1 is DFQATT and CDR2 SNEGSKA (reference sequence). This CDR3 contains 13 residues. Trimming took off 3 bases at V and 5 bases at J, with 11 bases between the two ends. CDR3 loop: CSASFHWDNEQFF. CDR3 DNA sequence: TGCAGTGCTAGTTTTCATTGGGACAATGAGCAGTTCTTC.

This clonotype was seen at least ten times. This chain connects TRBV6-1 to TRBJ1-2; weak D call: TRBD1 (5 bases). V shed 5 bases and J shed 7 bases, with 14 bases lying between them. Germline CDR1 reads MNHNS; CDR2 reads SASEGT. The CDR3 runs to 13 residues. CDR3 region: CASSPWGLGGYTF. The CDR3 DNA sequence: TGTGCCAGCAGTCCCTGGGGCCTGGGTGGCTACACCTTC.

This rearrangement joins TRBV2 to TRBJ2-3; 8 nucleotides match TRBD1. CDR3 length equals 18 residues. J was trimmed by 1 base and V by 8 bases; bases with no gene match: 17. The germline CDR1 and CDR2 sequences are SNHLY and FYNNEI. CDR3 amino acids: CASCCRVGTGGGTDTQYF. CDR3 bases: TGTGCCAGCTGTTGTCGGGTAGGGACAGGCGGAGGCACAGATACGCAGTATTTT. The full variable domain, completed using reference TRBV2 and TRBJ2-3, is EPEVTQTPSHQVTQMGQEVILRCVPISNHLYFYWYRQILGQKVEFLVSFYNNEISEKSEIFDDQFSVERPDGSNFTLKIRSTKLEDSAMYFCASCCRVGTGGGTDTQYFGPGTRLTVL.

This clonotype was recorded at least ten times. The rearrangement links TRBV12-3 or TRBV12-4 to TRBJ2-3, with D perhaps TRBD1 (5 bases). CDR3 length equals 20 residues. V was cut by 4 bases and J by 0 bases, with 26 bases left in between. The CDR3 loop is CASSSPPLPGGGQSTDTQYF. As DNA, the CDR3 is TGTGCCAGCAGTTCCCCTCCCCTCCCGGGCGGCGGACAAAGCACAGATACGCAGTATTTT.

This clonotype has ten or more counts. The chain recombines TRBV12-3 or TRBV12-4 with TRBJ2-7, with 7 bases fitting TRBD2. V shed 3 bases, J shed 3 bases, and the junction held 5 bases outside the gene matches. CDR3 size: 14 residues. The CDR3 reads CASSLERGYYEQYF. CDR3 DNA sequence: TGTGCCAGCAGTTTGGAGCGGGGCTACTACGAGCAGTACTTC.

This clonotype came up many times. The genes are TRBV10-3 and TRBJ1-4; D remains ambiguous. The germline V gene has CDR1 ENHRY and CDR2 SYGVKD. CDR3 size: 16 residues. The V end was cut by 2 bases, the J end by 1 base, with 11 bases between. The CDR3 sequence: CAISEEDPQTNEKLFF. The CDR3 bases are TGTGCCATCAGTGAGGAGGACCCACAAACTAATGAAAAACTGTTTTTT.

The chain combines TRBV6-5 with TRBJ1-4, with unresolved D. Trimming removed 0 bases from V and 8 bases from J, with 13 bases in between. CDR1 MNHEY and CDR2 SVGAGI come from the germline V gene. This CDR3 comprises 15 residues. CDR3 loop: CASSYSLRIEEKLFF. CDR3 nucleotide sequence: TGTGCCAGCAGTTACTCCTTAAGGATCGAGGAAAAACTGTTTTTT.